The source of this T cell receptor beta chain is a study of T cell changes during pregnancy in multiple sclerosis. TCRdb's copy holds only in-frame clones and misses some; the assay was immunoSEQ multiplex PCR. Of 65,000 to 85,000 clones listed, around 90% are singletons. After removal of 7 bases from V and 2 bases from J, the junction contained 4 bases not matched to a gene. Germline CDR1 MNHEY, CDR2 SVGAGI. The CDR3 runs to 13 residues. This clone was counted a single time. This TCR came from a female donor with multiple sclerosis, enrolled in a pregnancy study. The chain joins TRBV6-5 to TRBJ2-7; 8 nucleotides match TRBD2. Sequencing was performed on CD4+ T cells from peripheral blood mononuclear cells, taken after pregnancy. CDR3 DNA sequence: TGTGCCAGCAAACGAGCGGGGGCCTACGAGCAGTACTTC. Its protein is CASKRAGAYEQYF.